This TCR beta chain was sequenced during a study of cytomegalovirus exposure and HLA in healthy donors. Primers: 60 Vbeta forward and 13 Jbeta reverse. Data came from immunoSEQ multiplex PCR; TCRdb stores just in-frame clones and leaves some out. The sample has under 130,000 clones, less than 80% seen once; the top ten hold 3.8%. The junction had 5 bases not matched to a gene; V was cut back by 5 bases and J by 3 bases. Germline-derived CDR1 and CDR2 are SEHNR and FQNEAQ (reference sequence). CDR3 length: 14 amino acids. Sequenced material: PBMCs. The chain joins TRBV7-9 to TRBJ1-2, with TRBD1 matching 8 bases. The source of this sequence is a young man in good health and CMV-seropositive. The CDR3 coding sequence is TGTGCCAGCAGCGGGGGGACAGGTGACTATGGCTACACCTTC. Translation: CASSGGTGDYGYTF.